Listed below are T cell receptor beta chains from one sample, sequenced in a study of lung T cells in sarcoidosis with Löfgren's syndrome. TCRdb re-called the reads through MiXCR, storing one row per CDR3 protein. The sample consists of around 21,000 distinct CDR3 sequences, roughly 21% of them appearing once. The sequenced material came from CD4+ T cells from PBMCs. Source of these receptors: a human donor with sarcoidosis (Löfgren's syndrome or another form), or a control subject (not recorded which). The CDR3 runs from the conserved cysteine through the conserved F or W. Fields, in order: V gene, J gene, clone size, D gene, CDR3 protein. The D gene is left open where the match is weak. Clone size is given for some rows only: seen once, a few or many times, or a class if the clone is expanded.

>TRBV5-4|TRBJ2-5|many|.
CASSLPPGETQYF
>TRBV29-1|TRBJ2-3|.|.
CSVGTDTQYF
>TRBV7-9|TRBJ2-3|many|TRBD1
CASSFNRGSTDTQYF
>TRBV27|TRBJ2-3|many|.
CASTLSILGTDTQYF
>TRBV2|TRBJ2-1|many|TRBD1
CASSGDRGGYNEQFF
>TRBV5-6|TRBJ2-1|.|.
CASSYQTNKLYNEQFF
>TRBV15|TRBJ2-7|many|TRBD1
CATSTGTGTFSYEQYF
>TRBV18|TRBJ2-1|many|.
CASSDRLVLDEQFF
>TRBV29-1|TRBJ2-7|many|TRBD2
CSVEGTSGSSYEQYF
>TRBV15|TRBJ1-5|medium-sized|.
CATQGPNQPQHF
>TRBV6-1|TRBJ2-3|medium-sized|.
CASSQGYSTDTQYF
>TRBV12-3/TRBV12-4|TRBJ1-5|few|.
CASGSTGQPQHF
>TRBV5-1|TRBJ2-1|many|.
CASSLITSSYNEQFF
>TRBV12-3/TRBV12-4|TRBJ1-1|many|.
CASSLGGGDTEAFF
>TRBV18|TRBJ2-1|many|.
CASSPRGPATDNEQFF
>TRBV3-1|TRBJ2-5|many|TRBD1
CASSQSRGRPETQYF
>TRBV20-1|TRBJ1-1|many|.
CSGAGTEAFF
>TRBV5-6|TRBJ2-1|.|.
CASSIRTINSYNEQFF
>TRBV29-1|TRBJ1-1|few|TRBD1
CSVEGGRGLNTEAFF
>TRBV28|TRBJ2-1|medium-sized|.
CASSSTSEQFF
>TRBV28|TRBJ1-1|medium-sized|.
CASSSRYRDDGAFF
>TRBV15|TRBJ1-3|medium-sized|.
CATSRDSVSGNTIYF
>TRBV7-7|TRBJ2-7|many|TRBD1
CASSFGTGADEQYF
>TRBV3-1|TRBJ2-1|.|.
CASSTTGRPPYNEQFF
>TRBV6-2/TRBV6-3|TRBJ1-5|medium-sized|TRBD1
CASSPQNRDRDQPQHF
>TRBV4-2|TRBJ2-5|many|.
CASSQGSPTGRETQYF
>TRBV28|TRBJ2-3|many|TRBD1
CASSRTGVTDTQYF
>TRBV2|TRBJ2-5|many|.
CASAGVGETQYF
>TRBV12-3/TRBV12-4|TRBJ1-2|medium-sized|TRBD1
CASSVPGQNYGYTF
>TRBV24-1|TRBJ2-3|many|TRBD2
CATSDFRSVSGRITDTQYF
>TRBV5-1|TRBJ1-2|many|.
CASSFQGNYGYTF
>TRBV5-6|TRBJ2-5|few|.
CASSLWGRETQYF
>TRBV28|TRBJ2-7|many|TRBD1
CASGDRIYEQYF
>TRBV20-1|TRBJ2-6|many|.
CSARDGRLGANVLTF
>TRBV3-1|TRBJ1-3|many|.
CASSNQGIGNTIYF
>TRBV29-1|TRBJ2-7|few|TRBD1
CSVGQGANEQYF
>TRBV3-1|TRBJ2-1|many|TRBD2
CASSQDLSRGYNEQFF
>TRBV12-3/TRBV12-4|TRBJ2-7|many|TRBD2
CASSFGGGSYEQYF
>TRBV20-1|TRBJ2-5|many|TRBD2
CSAREARSTWGGAPFLETQYF
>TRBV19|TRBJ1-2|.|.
CASKGLGMGADYGHTF
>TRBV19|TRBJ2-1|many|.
CASSIGRGAYNEQFF